What follows is one T cell receptor beta chain and its context. This sample is part of a study of shared T cell receptors in the human thymus. The CDR3 spans 15 residues. Trimming left V 1 base short and J 2 bases short, with 11 bases between. Germline V gene sequence: CDR1 LNHDA, CDR2 SQIVND (reference sequence). Profiling relied on immunoSEQ multiplex PCR, and the TCRdb table lists in-frame clones only, not all of them. The sample carries over 450,000 clones, about 84% recorded once. These data also featured in a second study, about human thymus T cells.

The rearrangement uses TRBV19 and TRBJ2-5, with D possibly being TRBD1 (6 bases). The sequence derives from a boy under two years old with a congenital heart defect. The specimen was thymocytes. The CDR3 region has the DNA TGTGCCAGTAGTATAGTAGGCAGGGGACAAGAGACCCAGTACTTC. This encodes CASSIVGRGQETQYF.